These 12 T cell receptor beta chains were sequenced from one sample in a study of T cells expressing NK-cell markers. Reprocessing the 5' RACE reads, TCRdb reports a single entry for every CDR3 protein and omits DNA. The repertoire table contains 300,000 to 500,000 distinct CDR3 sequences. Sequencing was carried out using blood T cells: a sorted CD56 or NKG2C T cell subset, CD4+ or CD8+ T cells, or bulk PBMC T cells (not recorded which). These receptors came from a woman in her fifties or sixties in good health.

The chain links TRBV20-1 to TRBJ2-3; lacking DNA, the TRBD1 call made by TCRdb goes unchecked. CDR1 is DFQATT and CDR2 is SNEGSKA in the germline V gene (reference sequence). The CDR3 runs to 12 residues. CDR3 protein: CSARGQGNTQYF.

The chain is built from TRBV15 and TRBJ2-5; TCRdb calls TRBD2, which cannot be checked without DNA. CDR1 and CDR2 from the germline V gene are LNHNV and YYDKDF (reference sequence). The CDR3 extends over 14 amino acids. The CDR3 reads CATSRGDSQETQYF.

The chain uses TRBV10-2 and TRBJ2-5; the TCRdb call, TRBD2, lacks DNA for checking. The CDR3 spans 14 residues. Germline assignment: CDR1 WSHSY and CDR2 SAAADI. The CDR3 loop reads CASSKGLVQETQYF.

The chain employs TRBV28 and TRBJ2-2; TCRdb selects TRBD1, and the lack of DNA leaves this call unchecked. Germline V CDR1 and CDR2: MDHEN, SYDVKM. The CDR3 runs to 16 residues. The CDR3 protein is CASSFPPAANTGELFF.

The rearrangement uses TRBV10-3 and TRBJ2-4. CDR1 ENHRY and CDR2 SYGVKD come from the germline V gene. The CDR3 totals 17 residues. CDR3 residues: CAISESTSKLAKNIQYF.

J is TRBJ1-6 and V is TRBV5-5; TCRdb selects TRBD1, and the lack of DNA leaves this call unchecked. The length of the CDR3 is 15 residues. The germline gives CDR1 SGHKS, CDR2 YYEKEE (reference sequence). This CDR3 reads CASSFSGTVNSPLHF. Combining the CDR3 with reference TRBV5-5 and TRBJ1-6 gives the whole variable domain DAGVTQSPTHLIKTRGQQVTLRCSPISGHKSVSWYQQVLGQGPQFIFQYYEKEERGRGNFPDRFSARQFPNYSSELNVNALLLGDSALYLCASSFSGTVNSPLHFGNGTRLTVT.

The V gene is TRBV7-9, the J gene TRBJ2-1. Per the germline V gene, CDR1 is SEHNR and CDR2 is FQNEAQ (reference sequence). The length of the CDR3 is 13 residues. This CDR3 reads CASSFKSQDEQFF.

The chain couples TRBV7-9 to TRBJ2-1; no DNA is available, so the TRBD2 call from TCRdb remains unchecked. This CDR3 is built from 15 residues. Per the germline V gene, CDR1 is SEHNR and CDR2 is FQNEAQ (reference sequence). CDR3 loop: CATQRGGRGMNEQFF.

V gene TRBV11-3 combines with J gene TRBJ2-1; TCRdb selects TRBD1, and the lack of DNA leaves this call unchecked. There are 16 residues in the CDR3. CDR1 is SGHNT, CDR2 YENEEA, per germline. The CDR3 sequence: CASSTITGKVGNEQFF.

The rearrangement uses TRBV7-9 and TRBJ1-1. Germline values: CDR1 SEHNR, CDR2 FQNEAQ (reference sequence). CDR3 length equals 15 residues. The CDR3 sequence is CASSPSPRQNTEAFF. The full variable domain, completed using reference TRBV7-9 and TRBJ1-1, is DTGVSQNPRHKITKRGQNVTFRCDPISEHNRLYWYRQTLGQGPEFLTYFQNEAQLEKSRLLSDRFSAERPKGSFSTLEIQRTEQGDSAMYLCASSPSPRQNTEAFFGQGTRLTVV.

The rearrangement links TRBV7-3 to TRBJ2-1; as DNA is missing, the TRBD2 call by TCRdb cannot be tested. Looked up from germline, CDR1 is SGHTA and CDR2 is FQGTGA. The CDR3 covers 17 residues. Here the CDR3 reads CASSLSLRTSGNNEQFF. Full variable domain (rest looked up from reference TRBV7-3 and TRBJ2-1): GAGVSQTPSNKVTEKGKYVELRCDPISGHTALYWYRQSLGQGPEFLIYFQGTGAADDSGLPNDRFFAVRPEGSVSTLKIQRTERGDSAVYLCASSLSLRTSGNNEQFFGPGTRLTVL.

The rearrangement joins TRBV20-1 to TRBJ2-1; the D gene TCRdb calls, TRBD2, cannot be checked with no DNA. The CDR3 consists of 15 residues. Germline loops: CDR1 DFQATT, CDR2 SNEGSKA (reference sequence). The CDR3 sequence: CSASNLGRLNNEQFF.